Given below is one T cell receptor beta chain in context. Its antigen remains unknown. With 60 Vbeta and 13 Jbeta primers, the PCR was carried out. Clones were read by immunoSEQ multiplex PCR, and TCRdb kept only the in-frame ones, dropping some. The sample lists approximately 200,000 clones; less than 85% were seen once. The source of the sample is a study of cytomegalovirus exposure and HLA in healthy donors. The germline V gene has CDR1 MNHEY and CDR2 SVGAGI. V trimming: 6 bases; J trimming: 6 bases; junction bases outside the gene matches: 2. There are 13 residues in the CDR3. Study outcomes and limitations: Across donors, sequencing depth was assumed by presence/absence analyses to be roughly uniform. Follow-up analysis later connected one missense variant in DCLRE1C with trimming of TCR beta V- and J-genes. The authors listed some 150 TCR beta chains as cytomegalovirus-associated.

This clonotype was obtained from a man aged 25 to 40 in good health and CMV-seropositive. The gene calls are TRBV6-5 and TRBJ2-1; 10 bases map to TRBD2. Sequenced input: PBMCs. CDR3 in amino acids: CASRAGGPNEQFF. CDR3 sequence (DNA): TGTGCCAGCAGAGCGGGGGGGCCCAATGAGCAGTTCTTC.